This TCR beta chain was observed in a study of identical twins (dated by TCRdb to the mid-2010s). Background on the whole study: To test whether fetal clonotypes persist, this study deep-sequenced TCR alpha and beta repertoires from monozygotic twins, from unrelated adults of various ages, and from cord blood. To rule out contamination, replicate twin experiments were performed at different times with different library preparation protocols. What the study reported, not specific to this receptor: The excess sharing between twins in beta out-of-frame sequences was weaker because fewer shared sequences reduced the signal-to-noise ratio. Out-of-frame TCR alpha sharing in monozygotic twins was systematically underestimated by recombination models, whereas sharing between unrelated individuals was in agreement with the recombination models. Because the same donors could not be followed over many years, conclusions were based on cross-sectional statistical analysis. Invariant T cells such as MAIT and iNKT could partly confound zero-insertion analyses, though diverse VJ usage argued against this for most clonotypes. Compared with coincidental sharing between unrelated individuals, out-of-frame TCR alpha sequences shared between twins had an excess of sequences with low generation probability. Abundant cord blood beta clonotypes carried fewer insertions; young adult naive repertoires showed a weaker similar trend, while memory repertoires showed none.

Library construction relied on 5' RACE. TCRdb shows the sequencer as Illumina HiSeq 2000. A universal primer binding site was introduced by template switching, and a unique molecular identifier was present in the final cDNA, enabling accurate counting of TCR cDNA molecules. Specific primers in the conserved constant-segment region were used to synthesize first-strand cDNA for the TCR alpha and beta chains. To control for contamination, every cDNA library was double barcoded, receiving both a SMART-Mk sample barcode and Illumina barcodes. TruSeq adapter sequences, together with Illumina sample barcodes, were added in two successive PCR steps. The TCR alpha and beta cDNA libraries were sequenced on the Illumina HiSeq platform using custom primers. Per the source publication's procedure: MiGEC processed the raw reads to extract unique molecular identifiers, while MiXCR was used to determine the CDR3 positions. For each individual, recombination models were inferred using an EM algorithm with the repgenHMM and IGoR tools. The tcR package in R was used for shared clonotype analysis, with sharing normalized by the product of cloneset sizes. To study raw recombination free of thymic and clonal selection effects, out-of-frame nonproductive sequences were analyzed. In TCRdb, the public reads were trimmed at Q25 with fastp and aligned with MiXCR, with productive beta chains retained. A single entry per CDR3 protein holds the most common genes and DNA from its merged rows. What appears here as the V and J calls and clone size reflects TCRdb's work, not the paper's. The sample table records about 220,000 distinct CDR3 sequences; 7.5% of these occur just once. The top ten clones comprise about 5.6% of the sample.

The sample holds a few counts of this clonotype. Its antigen is unknown. Base quality data are lacking; no much larger clone is found one base away. All donors were healthy Caucasians. The twin cohort consisted of three pairs of female monozygotic twins, all aged roughly 18 to 29 years. Positive isolation kits from Invitrogen were used to isolate CD4+ and CD8+ T cell populations. The junction carries 14 bases between V and J, which are trimmed by 3 bases and 1 base respectively. From its cysteine to its phenylalanine, the CDR3 spans 16 amino acids. The kept DNA is CDR3 alone, 48 bases in frame from the first base. The germline V gene gives CDR1 as SGHAT and CDR2 as FQNNGV. This sample also appeared in a second study, on yellow fever vaccine responses in identical twins. The second paper states: The authors reported that the T cell response to vaccination in identical twins appeared partly convergent and partly personalized. In the study, vaccine-responding T cell clones were precisely tracked in identical twins.

The TCR comes from a woman between 18 and 30 years old in good health. The material sequenced was CD8+ T cells sorted from blood. The rearrangement joined TRBV11-2 to TRBJ2-3, with the D assignment possibly TRBD1 or TRBD2, given 6 matching bases for each. The nucleotide sequence reads as follows: TGTGCCAGCAGCTTTCGGGGGCGGTTGGGCACAGATACGCAGTATTTT. Its translation reads: CASSFRGRLGTDTQYF.